The present T cell receptor beta chain was sequenced within a study of T-cell reconstitution after alpha-beta-depleted transplantation in children. Broader study findings: There were reportedly several hundred expanded graft clones from which alpha-beta T cells came about two months after transplant. It was surviving recipient T cells and thymic progenitors that gave some patients high TCRbeta diversity at day 60. Newly made T cells mostly supplied T-cell counts and diversity one year after transplant.

The authors prepared the TCRbeta library with unique molecular identifiers. From the PCR reads, TCRdb called clonotypes with MiXCR, one entry per CDR3 protein. Of fewer than 1 million distinct CDR3 sequences listed, roughly 16% are singletons. The CDR3 extends over 18 amino acids. Germline lookup yields CDR1 SGHRS and CDR2 YFSETQ. V lost 2 bases, J lost 4 bases, and 16 bases stayed unmatched. This clonotype showed up many times. Antigen unknown. The sample was PBMCs, mostly from graft donor cells, taken 360 days after TCRalphabeta/CD19-depleted stem cell transplant. This sequence joins TRBV5-1 and TRBJ2-3; 7 nucleotides line up with TRBD2. The receptor was derived from a male patient younger than 18 who had a stem cell transplant for acute lymphoblastic leukemia, so the T cells may come from the graft donor. CDR3 coding DNA: TGCGCCAGCAGCTTTTCGGTCGTTTGGGAGGGAAACGCAGATACGCAGTATTTT. Residues: CASSFSVVWEGNADTQYF.